Sequencing of this T cell receptor (beta chain) was carried out in a study of preoperative IRX-2 immunotherapy in early breast cancer. Data came from immunoSEQ multiplex PCR; TCRdb stores just in-frame clones and leaves some out. The table records about 32,000 clones, around 83% of them present only once. Trimming took 4 bases from V and 4 from J; bases not matched to a gene: 6. The CDR3 loop spans 16 amino acids. Per germline, CDR1 LNHDA and CDR2 SQIVND (reference sequence). Stated treatment: preoperative locoregional IRX-2 cytokine immunotherapy. This phase Ib study tested locoregional IRX-2 cytokine immunotherapy given before surgery.

V gene TRBV19 combines with J gene TRBJ1-6; 8 nucleotides match TRBD1. The sequence came from a human donor with breast cancer. The input for sequencing was lymph node tissue, taken from a patient treated with IRX-2 immunotherapy. In nucleotides, the CDR3 is TGTGCCAGTAGTACAGACAGGGGAGTTTATAATTCACCCCTCCACTTT. Residues: CASSTDRGVYNSPLHF.